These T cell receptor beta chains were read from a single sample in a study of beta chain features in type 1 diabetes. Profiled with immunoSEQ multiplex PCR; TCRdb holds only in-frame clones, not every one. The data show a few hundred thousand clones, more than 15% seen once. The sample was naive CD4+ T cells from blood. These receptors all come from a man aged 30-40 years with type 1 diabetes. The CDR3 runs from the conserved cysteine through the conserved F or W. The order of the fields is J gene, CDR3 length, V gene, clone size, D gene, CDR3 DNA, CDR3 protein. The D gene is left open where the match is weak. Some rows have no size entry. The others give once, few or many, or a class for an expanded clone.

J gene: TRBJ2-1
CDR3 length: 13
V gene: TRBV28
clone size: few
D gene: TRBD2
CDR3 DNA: TGTGCCAGCAGCCGGACTAGCGCCCATGAGCAGTTCTTC
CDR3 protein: CASSRTSAHEQFF

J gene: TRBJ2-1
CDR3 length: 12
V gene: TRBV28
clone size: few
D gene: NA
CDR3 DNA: TGTGCCAGCAGTGTAAAGGGCGGTGAGCAGTTCTTC
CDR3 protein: CASSVKGGEQFF

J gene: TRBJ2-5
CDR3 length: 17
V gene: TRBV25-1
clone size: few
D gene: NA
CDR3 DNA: TGTGCCAGCAGTGACCCCCGGGCCGCTGCCTACCAAGAGACCCAGTACTTC
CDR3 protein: CASSDPRAAAYQETQYF

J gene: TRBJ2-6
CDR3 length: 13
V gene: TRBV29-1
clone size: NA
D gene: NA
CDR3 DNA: TGCAGCGCAGGGGACTCTGGGGCCAACGTCCTGACTTTC
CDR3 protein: CSAGDSGANVLTF

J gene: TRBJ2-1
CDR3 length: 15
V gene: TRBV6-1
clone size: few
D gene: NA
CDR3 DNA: TGTGCCAGCAGTGGCGGGCTTACCTCCTACAATGAGCAGTTCTTC
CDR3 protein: CASSGGLTSYNEQFF

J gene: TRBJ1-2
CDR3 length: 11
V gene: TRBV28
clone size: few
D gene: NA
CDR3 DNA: TGTGCCAGCAGTCTGAACTATGGCTACACCTTC
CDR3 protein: CASSLNYGYTF

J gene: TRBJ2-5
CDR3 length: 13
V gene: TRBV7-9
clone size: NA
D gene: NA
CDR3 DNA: TGTGCCAGCAGCCCGGACAGCGGCGAGACCCAGTACTTC
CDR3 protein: CASSPDSGETQYF

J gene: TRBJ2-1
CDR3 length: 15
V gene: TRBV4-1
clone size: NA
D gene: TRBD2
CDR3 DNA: TGCGCCAGCAGCCTTCGGACTAGCGGGTACAATGAGCAGTTCTTC
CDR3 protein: CASSLRTSGYNEQFF

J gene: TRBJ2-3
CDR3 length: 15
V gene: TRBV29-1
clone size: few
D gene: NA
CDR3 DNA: TGCAGCGTCGTGGGGGCGGGACCAAGCACAGATACGCAGTATTTT
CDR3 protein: CSVVGAGPSTDTQYF

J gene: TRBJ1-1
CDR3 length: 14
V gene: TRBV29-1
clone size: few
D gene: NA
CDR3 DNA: TGCAGCGTTAAACAACTGACCCGGAGGACTGAAGCTTTCTTT
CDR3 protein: CSVKQLTRRTEAFF

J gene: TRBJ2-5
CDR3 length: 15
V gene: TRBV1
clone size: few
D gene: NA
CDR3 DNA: TGCACCAGCAGCCAAAATTCCCAAGGGGGAGAGACCCAGTACTTC
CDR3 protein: CTSSQNSQGGETQYF

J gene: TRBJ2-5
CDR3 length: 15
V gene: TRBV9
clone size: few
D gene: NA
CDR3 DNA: TGTGCCAGCAGCGTAGTGTCGGGAGTGTGGGAGACCCAGTACTTC
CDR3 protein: CASSVVSGVWETQYF

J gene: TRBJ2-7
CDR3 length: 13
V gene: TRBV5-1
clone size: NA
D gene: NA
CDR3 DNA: TGCGCCAGCAGCCTGGGGGAAAACCAGGGGCAGTACTTC
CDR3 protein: CASSLGENQGQYF

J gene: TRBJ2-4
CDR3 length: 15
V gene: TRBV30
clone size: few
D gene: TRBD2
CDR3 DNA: TGTGCCTGGAGTAGACTAGCGGGAGCCACGAACATTCAGTACTTC
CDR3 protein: CAWSRLAGATNIQYF

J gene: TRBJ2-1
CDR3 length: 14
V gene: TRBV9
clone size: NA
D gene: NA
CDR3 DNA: TGTGCCAGCAGCGTGGCGGCAGGTCTTCATGAGCAGTTCTTC
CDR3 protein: CASSVAAGLHEQFF

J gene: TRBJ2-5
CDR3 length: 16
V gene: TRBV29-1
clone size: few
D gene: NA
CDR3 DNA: TGCAGCGTACAACCGCCGAGCGGACCGTACCAAGAGACCCAGTACTTC
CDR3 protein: CSVQPPSGPYQETQYF

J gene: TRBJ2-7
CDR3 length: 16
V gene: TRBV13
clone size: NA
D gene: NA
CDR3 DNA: TGTGCCAGCAGCTTAGGCGCACCCGCTGATATCTACGAGCAGTACTTC
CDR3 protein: CASSLGAPADIYEQYF

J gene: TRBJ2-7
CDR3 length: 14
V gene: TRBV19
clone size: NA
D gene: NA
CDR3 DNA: TGTGCCAGTAGTGCCGGGACATCCTCCTACGAGCAGTACTTC
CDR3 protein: CASSAGTSSYEQYF

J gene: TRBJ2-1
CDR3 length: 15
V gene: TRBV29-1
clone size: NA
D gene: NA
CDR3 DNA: TGCAGCGTTGAAGATAGGCAGGGGCAAACCAATGAGCAGTTCTTC
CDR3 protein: CSVEDRQGQTNEQFF

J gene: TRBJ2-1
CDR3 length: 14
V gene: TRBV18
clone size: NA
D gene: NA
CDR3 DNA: TGTGCCAGCTCACCACAGCCAGACTACAATGAGCAGTTCTTC
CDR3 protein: CASSPQPDYNEQFF

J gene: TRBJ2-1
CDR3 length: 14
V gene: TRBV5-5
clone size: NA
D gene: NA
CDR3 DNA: TGTGCCAGCAGCTTGTTTGAAGTTGGCAATGAGCAGTTCTTC
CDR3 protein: CASSLFEVGNEQFF

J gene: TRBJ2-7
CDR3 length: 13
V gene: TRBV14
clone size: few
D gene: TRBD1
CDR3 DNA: TGTGCCAGCAGCCAAACAGGGGGAGGCGAGCAGTACTTC
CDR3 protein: CASSQTGGGEQYF

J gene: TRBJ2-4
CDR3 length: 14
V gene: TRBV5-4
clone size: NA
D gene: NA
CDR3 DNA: TGTGCCAGCAGCTTGCAGGGGTACAAAAACATTCAGTACTTC
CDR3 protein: CASSLQGYKNIQYF

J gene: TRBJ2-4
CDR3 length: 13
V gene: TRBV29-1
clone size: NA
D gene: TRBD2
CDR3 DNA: TGCAGCGTGGGGGGGATAGCCAAAAACATTCAGTACTTC
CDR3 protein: CSVGGIAKNIQYF

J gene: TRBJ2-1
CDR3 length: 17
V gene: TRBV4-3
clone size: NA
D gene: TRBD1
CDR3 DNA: TGCGCCAGCAGCCAAGACGGGGGACAGGGGACCTACAATGAGCAGTTCTTC
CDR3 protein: CASSQDGGQGTYNEQFF

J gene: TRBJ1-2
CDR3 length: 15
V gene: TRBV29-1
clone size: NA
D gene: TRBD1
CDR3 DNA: TGCAGCGTTGATGAGGGGGCAGCTAGCAACTATGGCTACACCTTC
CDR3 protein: CSVDEGAASNYGYTF

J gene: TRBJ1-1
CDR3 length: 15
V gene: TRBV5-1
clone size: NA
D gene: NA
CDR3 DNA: TGCGCCAGCAGCTTGGACACAGGAGGAATTTCTGAAGCTTTCTTT
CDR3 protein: CASSLDTGGISEAFF

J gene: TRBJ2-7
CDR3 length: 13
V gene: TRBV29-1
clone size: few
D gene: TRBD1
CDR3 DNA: TGCAGCGCTCGGACAGGGGGCCCCTACGAGCAGTACTTC
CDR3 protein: CSARTGGPYEQYF

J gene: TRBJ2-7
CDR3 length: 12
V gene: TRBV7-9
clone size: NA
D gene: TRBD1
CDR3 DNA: TGTGCCAGCAGCTTAGCGCAGGGACAGCGGTACTTC
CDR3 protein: CASSLAQGQRYF

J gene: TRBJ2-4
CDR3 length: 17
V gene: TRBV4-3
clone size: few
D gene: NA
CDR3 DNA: TGCGCCAGCAGCCAAGTACAGGGGACTTTCGCCAAAAACATTCAGTACTTC
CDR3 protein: CASSQVQGTFAKNIQYF

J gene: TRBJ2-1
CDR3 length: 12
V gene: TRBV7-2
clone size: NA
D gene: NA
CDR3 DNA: TGTGCCAGCAGCTTGGTTACTTATGAGCAGTTCTTC
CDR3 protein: CASSLVTYEQFF

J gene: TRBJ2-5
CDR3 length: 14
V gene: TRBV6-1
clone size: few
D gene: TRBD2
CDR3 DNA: TGTGCCAGCAGTGTGAGCGGGATCCAAGAGACCCAGTACTTC
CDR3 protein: CASSVSGIQETQYF

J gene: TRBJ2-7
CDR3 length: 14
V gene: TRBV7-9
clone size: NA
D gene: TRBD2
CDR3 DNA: TGTGCCAGCACCATCGCGGGAGCGGTGGGGGAGCAGTACTTC
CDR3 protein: CASTIAGAVGEQYF

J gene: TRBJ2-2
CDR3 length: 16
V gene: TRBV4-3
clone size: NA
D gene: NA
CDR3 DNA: TGCGCCAGCAGCCAAGCTATCCGGGAGTTAGCCGGGGAGCTGTTTTTT
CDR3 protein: CASSQAIRELAGELFF

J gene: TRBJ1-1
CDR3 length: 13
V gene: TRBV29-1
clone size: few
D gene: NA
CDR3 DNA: TGCAGCTCCGCGGGGAGCGTGTACACTGAAGCTTTCTTT
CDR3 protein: CSSAGSVYTEAFF